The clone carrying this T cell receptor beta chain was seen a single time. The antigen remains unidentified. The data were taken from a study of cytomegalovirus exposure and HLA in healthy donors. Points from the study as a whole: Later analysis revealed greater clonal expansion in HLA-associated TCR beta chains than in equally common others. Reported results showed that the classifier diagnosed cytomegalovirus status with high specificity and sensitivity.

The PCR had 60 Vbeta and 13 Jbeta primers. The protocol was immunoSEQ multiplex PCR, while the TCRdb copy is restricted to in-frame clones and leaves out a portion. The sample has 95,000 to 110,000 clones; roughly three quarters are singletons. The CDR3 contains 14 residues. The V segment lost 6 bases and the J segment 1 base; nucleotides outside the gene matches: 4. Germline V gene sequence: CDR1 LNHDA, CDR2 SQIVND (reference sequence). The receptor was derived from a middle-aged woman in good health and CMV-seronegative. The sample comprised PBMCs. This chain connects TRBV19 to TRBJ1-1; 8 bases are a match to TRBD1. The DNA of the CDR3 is TGTGCCAGTAGCCTGACAGGGGCGAACACTGAAGCTTTCTTT. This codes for CASSLTGANTEAFF.